This T cell receptor beta chain was sequenced for a study of blood T cell repertoires in COVID-19. About the study: There were acute and convalescent COVID-19 samples, and they came from the United States, Italy and Spain.

How the authors handled the data: Amplifying reference gene primers gave estimates of nucleated cell counts. Generated by immunoSEQ multiplex PCR, the TCRdb table keeps only in-frame clones and is missing some. V, J and clone size are taken as reported in that table, and D and trimming were inferred from the DNA itself. The sample records 150,000 or so clones, around 87% being singletons. The junction had 8 bases not matched to a gene; V was cut back by 0 bases and J by 8 bases. CDR3 length: 16 residues. Germline lookup yields CDR1 MGHRA and CDR2 YSYEKL. This TCR was recovered from a woman in her 40s who had been exposed to COVID-19. Sequenced material: PBMCs or T cells enriched from blood (not recorded which). The rearrangement uses TRBV4-1 and TRBJ1-4, with 8 bases that match TRBD1. For the CDR3, the DNA is TGCGCCAGCAGCCAAGATCGAGGCAGGGGGCGCGAAAAACTGTTTTTT. Amino acids: CASSQDRGRGREKLFF.